This T cell receptor (beta chain) was observed in a study of immune heterogeneity within non-small cell lung tumors. A multiplex PCR containing 32 V primers and 13 J primers was used to amplify TCR beta CDR3. MiXCR, run by TCRdb on the multiplex PCR reads, gives a single entry per CDR3 protein. The sample yields about 34,000 distinct CDR3 sequences, less than 35% seen once. CDR1 is MNHNS, CDR2 SASEGT, per germline. There are 11 residues in the CDR3. Bulk tumor genomic DNA served as template, at around 600 ng per sample. Several biopsies were collected from each primary tumor during surgery. They were spaced as far apart as possible within the tumor mass. Each patient presented with untreated, newly diagnosed non-small cell lung cancer and received curative surgery. Points on this clonotype: With a much larger clone just one base away, this may be a read error.

This TCR came from a man aged 40-49 years with non-small cell lung cancer. Source material: lung tumor tissue. The V gene is TRBV6-1, the J gene TRBJ2-7, with D tentatively TRBD1 or TRBD2 (5 bases each). The CDR3 nucleotides read TGTGCCAGCAGGGGGACCTACGAGAAGTACTTC. As protein: CASRGTYEKYF.